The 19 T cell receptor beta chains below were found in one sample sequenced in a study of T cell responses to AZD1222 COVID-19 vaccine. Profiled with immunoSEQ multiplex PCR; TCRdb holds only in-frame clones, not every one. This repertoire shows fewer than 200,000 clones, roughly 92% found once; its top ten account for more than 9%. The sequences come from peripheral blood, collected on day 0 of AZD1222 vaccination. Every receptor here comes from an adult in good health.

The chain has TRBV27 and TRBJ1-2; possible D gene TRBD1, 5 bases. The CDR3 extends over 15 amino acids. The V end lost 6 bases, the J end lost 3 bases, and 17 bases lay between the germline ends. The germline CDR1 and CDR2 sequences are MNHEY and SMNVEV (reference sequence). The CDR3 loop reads CASSRGGEAYYGYTF. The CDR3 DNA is TGTGCCAGCAGCCGGGGCGGCGAAGCCTACTATGGCTACACCTTC.

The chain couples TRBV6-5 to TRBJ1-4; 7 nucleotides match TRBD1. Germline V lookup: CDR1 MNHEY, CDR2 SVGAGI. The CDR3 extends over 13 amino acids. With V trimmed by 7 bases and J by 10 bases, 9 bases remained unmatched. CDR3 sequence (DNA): TGTGCCAGCAACGAAGGGGGCAGCCGAAAACTGTTTTTT. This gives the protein CASNEGGSRKLFF.

The CDR3 sequence: CASSYSGQGIMNTEAFF. CDR3 sequence (DNA): TGTGCCAGCAGTTACTCGGGACAGGGTATAATGAACACTGAAGCTTTCTTT. The chain recombines TRBV6-2 or TRBV6-3 with TRBJ1-1, with TRBD1 matching over 9 bases. The V segment lost 0 bases and the J segment 0 bases; nucleotides outside the gene matches: 5. Germline V gives CDR1 MNHEY, CDR2 SVGEGT. This CDR3 region has 17 residues.

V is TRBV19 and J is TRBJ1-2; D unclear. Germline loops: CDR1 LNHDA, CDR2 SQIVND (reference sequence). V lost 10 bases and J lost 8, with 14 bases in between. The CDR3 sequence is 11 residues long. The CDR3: CATRRNTGYTF. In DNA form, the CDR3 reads TGTGCCACGAGACGTAACACCGGCTACACCTTC.

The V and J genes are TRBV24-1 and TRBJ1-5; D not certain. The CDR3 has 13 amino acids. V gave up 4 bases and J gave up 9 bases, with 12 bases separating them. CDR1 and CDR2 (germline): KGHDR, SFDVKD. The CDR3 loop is CATSESSLSPQHF. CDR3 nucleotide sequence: TGTGCCACCAGTGAGTCCAGTTTGTCGCCCCAGCATTTT.

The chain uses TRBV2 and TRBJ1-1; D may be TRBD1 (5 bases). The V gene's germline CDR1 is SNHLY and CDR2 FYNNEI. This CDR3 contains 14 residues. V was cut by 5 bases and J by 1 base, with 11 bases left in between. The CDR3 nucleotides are TGTGCCAGCAGTCACAGCCAGGGGAACACTGAAGCTTTCTTT. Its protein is CASSHSQGNTEAFF.

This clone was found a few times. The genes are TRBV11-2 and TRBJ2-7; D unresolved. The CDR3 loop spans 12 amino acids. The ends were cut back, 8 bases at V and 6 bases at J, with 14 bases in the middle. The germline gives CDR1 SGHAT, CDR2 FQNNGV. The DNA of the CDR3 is TGTGCCAGCGGATTCCACAGATCCGAGCAGTACTTC. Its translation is CASGFHRSEQYF. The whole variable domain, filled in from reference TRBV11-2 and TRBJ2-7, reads EAGVAQSPRYKIIEKRQSVAFWCNPISGHATLYWYQQILGQGPKLLIQFQNNGVVDDSQLPKDRFSAERLKGVDSTLKIQPAKLEDSAVYLCASGFHRSEQYFGPGTRLTVT.

In DNA form, the CDR3 reads TGTGCCATCAGTGAAGGTGGACTTGATGGCTACACCTTC. This codes for CAISEGGLDGYTF. J is TRBJ1-2 and V is TRBV10-3; D is unresolved. Per the germline V gene, CDR1 is ENHRY and CDR2 is SYGVKD. The CDR3 has 13 amino acids. The V end lost 3 bases, the J end lost 6 bases, and 11 bases lay between the germline ends.

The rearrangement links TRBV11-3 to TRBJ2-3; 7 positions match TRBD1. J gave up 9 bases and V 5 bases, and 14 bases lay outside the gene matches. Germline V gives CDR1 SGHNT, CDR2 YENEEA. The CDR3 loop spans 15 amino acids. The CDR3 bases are TGTGCCAGCAGCCCAACAGGGGCCGTTTCCGACACGCAGTATTTT. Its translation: CASSPTGAVSDTQYF.

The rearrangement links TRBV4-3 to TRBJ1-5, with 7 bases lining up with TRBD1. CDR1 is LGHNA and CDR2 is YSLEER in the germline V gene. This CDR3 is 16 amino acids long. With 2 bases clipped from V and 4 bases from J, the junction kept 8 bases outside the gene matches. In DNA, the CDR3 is TGCGCCAGCAGCCAATCTAACGACAGGGCGAATCAGCCCCAGCATTTT. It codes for CASSQSNDRANQPQHF.

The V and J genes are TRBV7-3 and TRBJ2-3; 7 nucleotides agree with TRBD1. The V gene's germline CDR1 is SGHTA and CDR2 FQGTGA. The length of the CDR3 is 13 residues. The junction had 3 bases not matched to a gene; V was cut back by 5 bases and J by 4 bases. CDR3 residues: CASSATGPDTQYF. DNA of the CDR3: TGTGCCAGCAGCGCGACAGGGCCAGATACGCAGTATTTT.

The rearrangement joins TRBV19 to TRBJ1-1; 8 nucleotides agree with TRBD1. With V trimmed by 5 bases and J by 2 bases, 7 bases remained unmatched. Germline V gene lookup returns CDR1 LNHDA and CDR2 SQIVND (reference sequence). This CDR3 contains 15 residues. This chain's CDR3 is CASSHGDRGNTEAFF. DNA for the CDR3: TGTGCCAGTAGTCACGGCGACAGGGGAAACACTGAAGCTTTCTTT.

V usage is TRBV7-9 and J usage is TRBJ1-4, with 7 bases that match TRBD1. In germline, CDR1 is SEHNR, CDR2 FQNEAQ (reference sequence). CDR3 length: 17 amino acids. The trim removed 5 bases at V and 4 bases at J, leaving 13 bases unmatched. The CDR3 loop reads CASSLNPPGQINEKLFF. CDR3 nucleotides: TGTGCCAGCAGCCTCAACCCTCCGGGACAGATTAATGAAAAACTGTTTTTT.

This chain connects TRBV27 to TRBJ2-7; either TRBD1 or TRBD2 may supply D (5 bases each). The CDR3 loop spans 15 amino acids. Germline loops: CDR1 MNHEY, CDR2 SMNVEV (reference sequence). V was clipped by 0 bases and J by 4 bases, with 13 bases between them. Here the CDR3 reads CASSLSGDGSYEQYF. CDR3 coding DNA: TGTGCCAGCAGTTTATCGGGGGACGGTTCGTACGAGCAGTACTTC.

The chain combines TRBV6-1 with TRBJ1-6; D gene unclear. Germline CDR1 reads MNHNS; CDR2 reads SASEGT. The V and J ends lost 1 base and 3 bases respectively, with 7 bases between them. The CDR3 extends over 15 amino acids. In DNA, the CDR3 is TGTGCCAGCAGTGAAGGGGCGGTCTATAATTCACCCCTCCACTTT. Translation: CASSEGAVYNSPLHF.

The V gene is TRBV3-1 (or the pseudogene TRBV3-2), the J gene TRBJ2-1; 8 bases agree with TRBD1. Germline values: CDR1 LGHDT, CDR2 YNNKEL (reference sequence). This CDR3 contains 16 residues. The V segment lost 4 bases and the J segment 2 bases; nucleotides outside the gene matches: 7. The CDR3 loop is CASSPRGRRTYNEQFF. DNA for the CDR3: TGTGCCAGCAGCCCCAGGGGGCGACGGACCTACAATGAGCAGTTCTTC.

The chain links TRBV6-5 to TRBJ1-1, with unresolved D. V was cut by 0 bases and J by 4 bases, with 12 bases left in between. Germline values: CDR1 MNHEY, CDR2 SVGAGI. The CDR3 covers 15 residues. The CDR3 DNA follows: TGTGCCAGCAGTTACTCTGGGCCACTTGGCACTGAAGCTTTCTTT. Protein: CASSYSGPLGTEAFF.

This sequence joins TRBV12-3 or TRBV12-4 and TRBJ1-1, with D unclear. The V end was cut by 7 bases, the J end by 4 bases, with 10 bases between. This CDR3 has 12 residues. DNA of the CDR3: TGTGCCAGCACCAACCGCGCCACTGAAGCTTTCTTT. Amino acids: CASTNRATEAFF.

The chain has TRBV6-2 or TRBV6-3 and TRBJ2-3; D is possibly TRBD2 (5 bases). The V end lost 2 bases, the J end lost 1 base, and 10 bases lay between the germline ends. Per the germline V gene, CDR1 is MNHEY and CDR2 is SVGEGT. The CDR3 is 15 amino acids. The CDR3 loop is CASSYEGAGTDTQYF. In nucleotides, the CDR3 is TGTGCCAGCAGTTACGAGGGCGCGGGCACAGATACGCAGTATTTT.